The 6 T cell receptor beta chains below all came from one sample that was sequenced in a study of neurological immune-mediated disorders (dated by TCRdb to about 2019). Receptor libraries were prepared by 5' RACE. Reads for this sample came from an Illumina HiSeq 2500. The public reads were quality trimmed at Q25 with fastp and then assembled into clones with MiXCR by TCRdb, keeping productive beta chains. Duplicate CDR3 protein sequences are folded into a single record with the most common DNA and genes. The sample records under 45,000 distinct CDR3 sequences, 20% to 25% of which are singletons. Together, the top ten hold more than 4% of the sample. The time point tag for this specimen amounts to: technical triplicate 3. The sequenced sample was PBMCs. Receptor source: a man aged 55-75 years with HTLV-1-associated myelopathy (HAM/TSP).

Many counts were recorded for this clonotype. This chain joins TRBV28 and TRBJ2-7; possible D gene TRBD2, 5 bases. Germline assignment: CDR1 MDHEN and CDR2 SYDVKM. The CDR3 covers 15 residues. The V end was cut by 8 bases, the J end by 2 bases, with 19 bases between. CDR3 nucleotide sequence: TGTGCCAGCTACAACGAGGGAGACGGACCCTACGAGCAGTACTTC. Translated, it gives CASYNEGDGPYEQYF.

This clonotype was seen many times. The germline gene is not matched at one end of the junction; a read error may be the cause. The chain uses TRBV12-3 or TRBV12-4 and TRBJ1-6; 9 nucleotides align to TRBD1. This CDR3 is 13 amino acids long. CDR3 loop: CASKDRGNSPLHF. CDR3 nucleotides: TGTGCCAGCAAGGACAGGGGCAATTCTCCCCTCCACTTT.

This clonotype has a count of ten or more. V gene TRBV5-6 combines with J gene TRBJ2-1; possibly TRBD1 for D (6 bases). Per germline, CDR1 SGHDT and CDR2 YYEEEE. The CDR3 is 15 amino acids. The V and J ends lost 0 bases and 6 bases respectively, with 13 bases between them. The CDR3 loop reads CASSLGGGGVNEQFF. As DNA, the CDR3 is TGTGCCAGCAGCTTGGGGGGTGGGGGCGTCAATGAGCAGTTCTTC.

J is TRBJ2-1 and V is TRBV5-1; TRBD1 matches at 10 bases. The J segment lost 4 bases and the V segment lost 6 bases, leaving 7 bases of the junction unmatched. Germline values: CDR1 SGHRS, CDR2 YFSETQ. The CDR3 contains 15 residues. CDR3 loop: CASMRGQGTYNEQFF. DNA for the CDR3: TGCGCCAGCATGAGGGGACAGGGGACTTACAATGAGCAGTTCTTC.

The CDR3 bases are TGTGCCAGCAGCTTAAGAGCGACAGGTGGGCAAGAGACCCAGTACTTC. Its translation: CASSLRATGGQETQYF. This rearrangement joins TRBV5-6 to TRBJ2-5; tentative D call: TRBD1 (6 bases). The CDR3 has 16 amino acids. Germline CDR1 SGHDT, CDR2 YYEEEE. Trimming removed 2 bases from V and 2 bases from J, with 16 bases in between. The whole variable domain, remainder taken from reference TRBV5-6 and TRBJ2-5, is DAGVTQSPTHLIKTRGQQVTLRCSPKSGHDTVSWYQQALGQGPQFIFQYYEEEERQRGNFPDRFSGHQFPNYSSELNVNALLLGDSALYLCASSLRATGGQETQYFGPGTRLLVL.

In this sample, this clonotype turned up many times. This sequence joins TRBV29-1 and TRBJ2-5, with TRBD1 as a possible D gene (6 bases). V shed 7 bases and J shed 2 bases, with 14 bases lying between them. CDR1 and CDR2 from the germline V gene are SQVTM and ANQGSEA. The CDR3 is made up of 13 amino acids. The CDR3 here is CSATPGVQETQYF. CDR3 nucleotides: TGCAGCGCCACCCCAGGGGTTCAAGAGACCCAGTACTTC. The whole variable domain, filled in from reference TRBV29-1 and TRBJ2-5, reads SAVISQKPSRDICQRGTSLTIQCQVDSQVTMMFWYRQQPGQSLTLIATANQGSEATYESGFVIDKFPISRPNLTFSTLTVSNMSPEDSSIYLCSATPGVQETQYFGPGTRLLVL.